This T cell receptor beta chain was documented in a study of tumor-infiltrating lymphocytes in glioblastoma multiforme. The V gene lost 0 bases and the J gene lost 4 bases, with 25 bases spanning the gap. The germline CDR1 and CDR2 sequences are DFQATT and SNEGSKA (reference sequence). The CDR3 is 19 residues long. TCRB libraries came from RNA via three nested multiplex PCR rounds. TCRdb analysed the multiplex PCR reads with MiXCR anew, one entry per CDR3 protein. The sample contains about 13,000 distinct CDR3 sequences, approximately 70% of which appear only once. General observations from the study: No surface-marker sorting into functional T cell subtypes was done.

A remark on this clonotype: What it binds is unknown. Given the absence of the conserved phenylalanine or tryptophan at the CDR3 end, a read error is likely.

The V and J genes are TRBV20-1 and TRBJ2-4; perhaps TRBD2 as D (7 bases). This TCR was recovered from a male donor with glioblastoma. Material: brain tumor tissue. For the CDR3, the DNA is TGCAGTGCTAGAGACCCGGACAGCGGGATTCGGAAAGCAAAAAACATTCAGTACCTC. This translates into CSARDPDSGIRKAKNIQYL.